These 2 T cell receptor beta chains originate from one sample sequenced in a study of shared clonotypes between healthy human individuals. TCRdb's copy holds only in-frame clones and misses some; the assay was immunoSEQ multiplex PCR. The sample lists about 2.4 million clones, roughly nine tenths occurring once. Specimen: naive CD4+ T cells sorted from blood. Subset of the sample: CD45RA+ positively selected. The receptors were sampled from a man in his late teens or twenties in good health.

The rearrangement joins TRBV9 to TRBJ2-1; a possible D gene is TRBD1 (6 bases). Germline lookup yields CDR1 SGDLS and CDR2 YYNGEE. The CDR3 is 15 amino acids. The V end was cut by 3 bases, the J end by 3 bases, with 13 bases between. The CDR3 here is CASSATAGVYNEQFF. DNA of the CDR3: TGTGCCAGCAGCGCGACGGCAGGGGTCTACAATGAGCAGTTCTTC. Full variable domain (missing parts from reference TRBV9 and TRBJ2-1): DSGVTQTPKHLITATGQRVTLRCSPRSGDLSVYWYQQSLDQGLQFLIQYYNGEERAKGNILERFSAQQFPDLHSELNLSSLELGDSALYFCASSATAGVYNEQFFGPGTRLTVL.

The J gene is TRBJ2-3, the V gene TRBV5-1, with D possibly TRBD2 on 6 matching bases. There are 17 residues in the CDR3. Per germline, CDR1 SGHRS and CDR2 YFSETQ. Trimming removed 4 bases at V and 1 base at J, with 19 bases between. The chain's CDR3 is CASSPEPGLLGTDTQYF. The CDR3 DNA reads as TGCGCCAGCAGCCCAGAACCGGGACTCTTAGGCACAGATACGCAGTATTTT. The full variable domain, rest sourced from reference TRBV5-1 and TRBJ2-3, is KAGVTQTPRYLIKTRGQQVTLSCSPISGHRSVSWYQQTPGQGLQFLFEYFSETQRNKGNFPGRFSGRQFSNSRSEMNVSTLELGDSALYLCASSPEPGLLGTDTQYFGPGTRLTVL.